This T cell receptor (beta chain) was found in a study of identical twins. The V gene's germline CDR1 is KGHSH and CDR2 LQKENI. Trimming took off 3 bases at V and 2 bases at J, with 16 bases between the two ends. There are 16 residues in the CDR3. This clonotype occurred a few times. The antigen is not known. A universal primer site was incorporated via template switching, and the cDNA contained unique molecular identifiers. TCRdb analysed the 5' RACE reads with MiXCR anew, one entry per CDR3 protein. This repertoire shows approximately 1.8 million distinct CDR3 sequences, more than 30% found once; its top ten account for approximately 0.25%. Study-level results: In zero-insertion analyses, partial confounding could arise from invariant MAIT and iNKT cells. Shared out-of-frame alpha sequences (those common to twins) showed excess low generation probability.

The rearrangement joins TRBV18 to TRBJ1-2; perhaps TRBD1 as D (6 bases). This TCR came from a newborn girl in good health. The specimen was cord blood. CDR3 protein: CASSPPQQGGNYGYTF. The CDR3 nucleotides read TGTGCCAGCTCACCTCCCCAACAGGGTGGGAACTATGGCTACACCTTC. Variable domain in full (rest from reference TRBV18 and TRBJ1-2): NAGVMQNPRHLVRRRGQEARLRCSPMKGHSHVYWYRQLPEEGLKFMVYLQKENIIDESGMPKERFSAEFPKEGPSILRIQQVVRGDSAAYFCASSPPQQGGNYGYTFGSGTRLTVV.